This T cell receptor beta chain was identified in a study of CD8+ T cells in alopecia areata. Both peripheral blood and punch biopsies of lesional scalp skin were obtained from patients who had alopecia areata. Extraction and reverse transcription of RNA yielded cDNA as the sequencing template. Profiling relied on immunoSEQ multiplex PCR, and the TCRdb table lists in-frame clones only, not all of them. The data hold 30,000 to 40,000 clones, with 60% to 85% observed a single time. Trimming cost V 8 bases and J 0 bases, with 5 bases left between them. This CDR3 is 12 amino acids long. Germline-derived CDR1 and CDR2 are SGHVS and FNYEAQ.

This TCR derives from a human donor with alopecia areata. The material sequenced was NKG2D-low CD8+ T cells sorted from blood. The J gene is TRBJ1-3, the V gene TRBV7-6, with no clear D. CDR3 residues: CASADSGNTIYF. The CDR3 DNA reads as TGTGCCAGCGCCGACTCTGGAAACACCATATATTTT. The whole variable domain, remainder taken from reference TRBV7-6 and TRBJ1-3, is GAGVSQSPRYKVTKRGQDVALRCDPISGHVSLYWYRQALGQGPEFLTYFNYEAQQDKSGLPNDRFSAERPEGSISTLTIQRTEQRDSAMYRCASADSGNTIYFGEGSWLTVV.